This T cell receptor (beta chain) originates from a study of blood T cell repertoires in COVID-19. Overall study context: Whether acute or convalescent, the COVID-19 samples came from the United States, Italy and Spain. PBMCs, B-cell-depleted T cells, or T cells provided the cDNA or gDNA that made up the material.

Looked up from germline, CDR1 is SGHRS and CDR2 is YFSETQ. The CDR3 sequence is 12 residues long. Between the trimmed V and J ends, which lost 1 base and 5 bases, there was a span of 6 bases. Original methodology: For nucleated cells, counts were estimated from reference gene primer amplification. Measured with immunoSEQ multiplex PCR; TCRdb has only the in-frame clones, and not every one. V and J calls plus clone size are reproduced from that table; the DNA served to infer D and trimming. The table has just over 650,000 clones, approximately 90% seen once. Concerning this clone itself: Other DNA sequences within the sample encode an identical CDR3.

The source of this sequence is a woman aged 18-30 years with acute or convalescent COVID-19. The chain recombines TRBV5-1 with TRBJ2-5; a possible D gene is TRBD2 (6 bases). The sequenced sample consisted of peripheral blood. The CDR3 DNA reads TGCGCCAGCAGCTTGCGGGGGGAGACCCAGTACTTC. Translating it yields CASSLRGETQYF.